A single sample is the source of the 16 T cell receptor beta chains below, sequenced in a study of graft-versus-host responses after intestinal transplantation. For these receptors, no antigen is known. Generated by immunoSEQ multiplex PCR, the TCRdb table keeps only in-frame clones and is missing some. The sample has about 70,000 clones; roughly 84% are singletons. This material consisted of unstimulated CD4+ T cells sorted from spleen or lymph node cells, taken before transplant. All receptors derive from a human donor who was the organ donor for an intestinal transplant.

The V gene is TRBV20-1, the J gene TRBJ2-1; TRBD1 might be the D (5 bases). Trimming removed 6 bases at V and 7 bases at J, with 10 bases between. Germline CDR1 is DFQATT and CDR2 is SNEGSKA (reference sequence). The CDR3 length is 11 residues. This CDR3 reads CSATGINEQFF. CDR3 sequence (DNA): TGCAGTGCCACAGGAATTAATGAGCAGTTCTTC.

V is TRBV7-2 and J is TRBJ2-3; unclear D gene. Germline V gene data show CDR1 as SGHTA and CDR2 as FQGNSA. V dropped 4 bases and J dropped 5 bases, with 10 bases sitting between them. The CDR3 has 13 amino acids. CDR3 bases: TGTGCCAGCAGCTGGATTAAGCGAGATACGCAGTATTTT. It specifies CASSWIKRDTQYF.

The CDR3 loop is CASSVGTALPYEAQHF. CDR3 DNA: TGTGCCAGCAGTGTAGGGACAGCGCTTCCGTATGAGGCCCAGCATTTT. The chain uses TRBV28 and TRBJ1-5, with TRBD1 identical over 7 bases. From germline, CDR1 is MDHEN and CDR2 SYDVKM. V lost 5 bases to trimming and J lost 11 bases; unmatched junction nucleotides: 18. The CDR3 sequence is 16 residues long.

The chain links TRBV20-1 to TRBJ1-4; TRBD1 is a possible D gene (6 bases). Deletions cut 0 bases from V and 15 bases from J, with 11 bases between. The CDR3 runs 11 residues. CDR1 DFQATT and CDR2 SNEGSKA come from the germline V gene (reference sequence). The CDR3 is CSAREAGVVFF. Here the CDR3 DNA reads TGCAGTGCTAGAGAGGCAGGGGTGGTGTTTTTT.

The chain joins TRBV29-1 to TRBJ2-6; D unclear. Germline loops: CDR1 SQVTM, CDR2 ANQGSEA. Trimming took 4 bases from V and 4 from J, leaving 14 bases between them. The CDR3 totals 15 residues. In DNA form, the CDR3 reads TGCAGCGTTGGGTCTGGGCCTGGGGGGGCCAACGTCCTGACTTTC. Amino acid sequence: CSVGSGPGGANVLTF.

The CDR3 sequence: CASSLDFVGAGGNTIYF. The CDR3 nucleotides are TGTGCCAGCAGCTTAGATTTCGTGGGGGCAGGGGGAAACACCATATATTTT. The chain combines TRBV7-2 with TRBJ1-3, with D perhaps TRBD1 (6 bases). Germline V gene sequence: CDR1 SGHTA, CDR2 FQGNSA. This CDR3 has 17 amino acids. Deletions cut 1 base from V and 4 bases from J, with 17 bases between. The entire variable domain, with the rest obtained from reference TRBV7-2 and TRBJ1-3, is as follows: GAGVSQSPSNKVTEKGKDVELRCDPISGHTALYWYRQSLGQGLEFLIYFQGNSAPDKSGLPSDRFSAERTGGSVSTLTIQRTQQEDSAVYLCASSLDFVGAGGNTIYFGEGSWLTVV.

This sequence joins TRBV6-6 and TRBJ1-3; D call uncertain. V was shortened by 4 bases and J by 4 bases, with 5 bases between the two germline ends. Germline V lookup: CDR1 MNHNY, CDR2 SVGAGI (reference sequence). The CDR3 is 12 amino acids. CDR3 coding DNA: TGTGCCAGCAGTTCGGTAGGAAACACCATATATTTT. It specifies CASSSVGNTIYF.

This clone turned up a few times. The gene calls are TRBV28 and TRBJ2-5; no firm D call. Trimming cost V 5 bases and J 2 bases, with 6 bases left between them. Germline V gene data show CDR1 as MDHEN and CDR2 as SYDVKM. The CDR3 extends over 12 amino acids. CDR3 in amino acids: CASSITQETQYF. The CDR3 DNA reads TGTGCCAGCAGTATCACACAAGAGACCCAGTACTTC.

The rearrangement uses TRBV28 and TRBJ2-2; D is unresolved. V gave up 6 bases and J gave up 5 bases, with 7 bases separating them. In germline, CDR1 is MDHEN, CDR2 SYDVKM. This CDR3 has 12 amino acids. CDR3 nucleotide sequence: TGTGCCAGCAGCCAGAGGACCGGGGAGCTGTTTTTT. This sequence encodes CASSQRTGELFF.

The chain links TRBV2 to TRBJ2-2; no definite D call. This CDR3 has 14 amino acids. Trimming stripped 7 bases from V and 6 bases from J, with 15 bases between. Germline CDR1 reads SNHLY; CDR2 reads FYNNEI. CDR3 sequence: CASTQEVGAGELFF. CDR3 coding DNA: TGTGCCAGCACCCAAGAGGTTGGTGCCGGGGAGCTGTTTTTT. Full variable domain (missing parts from reference TRBV2 and TRBJ2-2): EPEVTQTPSHQVTQMGQEVILRCVPISNHLYFYWYRQILGQKVEFLVSFYNNEISEKSEIFDDQFSVERPDGSNFTLKIRSTKLEDSAMYFCASTQEVGAGELFFGEGSRLTVL.

The CDR3 protein is CASSEGRSNSPLHF. As DNA, the CDR3 is TGTGCCAGCAGTGAGGGCAGAAGTAATTCACCCCTCCACTTT. The chain joins TRBV2 to TRBJ1-6; D is undetermined. Germline CDR1 reads SNHLY; CDR2 reads FYNNEI. The germline V and J ends were trimmed by 3 bases and 6 bases, with 9 bases remaining between them. The CDR3 spans 14 residues.

This chain joins TRBV27 and TRBJ1-1; 9 nucleotides align to TRBD1. Germline values: CDR1 MNHEY, CDR2 SMNVEV (reference sequence). The junction had 4 bases not matched to a gene; V was cut back by 7 bases and J by 1 base. The CDR3 covers 14 residues. CDR3 DNA: TGTGCCAGCAACCCACAGGGGGCGAACACTGAAGCTTTCTTT. Protein: CASNPQGANTEAFF.

CDR3 amino acids: CASSGQGAPNEKLFF. The CDR3 DNA follows: TGTGCCAGCAGTGGACAGGGGGCGCCTAATGAAAAACTGTTTTTT. This rearrangement joins TRBV6-1 to TRBJ1-4; 10 bases match TRBD1. The germline V gene has CDR1 MNHNS and CDR2 SASEGT. J lost 3 bases, V lost 4 bases, and 2 bases had no gene match. The CDR3 length is 15 residues.

The chain is built from TRBV11-2 and TRBJ2-5; D not resolved. The germline V gene encodes CDR1 SGHAT and CDR2 FQNNGV. This CDR3 region has 14 residues. V shed 6 bases and J shed 0 bases, with 11 bases lying between them. The CDR3 loop reads CASRLYPNQETQYF. The CDR3 DNA reads TGTGCCAGCAGACTCTATCCGAACCAAGAGACCCAGTACTTC.

The chain is built from TRBV9 and TRBJ2-2; 11 nucleotides match TRBD2. CDR1 and CDR2 from the germline V gene are SGDLS and YYNGEE. The ends lost 3 bases at V and 4 bases at J; junction bases unmatched: 5. The CDR3 spans 16 residues. The CDR3, as DNA: TGTGCCAGCAGCGCGTCTAGCGGGGGGACCACCGGGGAGCTGTTTTTT. It specifies CASSASSGGTTGELFF.

V gene TRBV6-6 combines with J gene TRBJ2-2; 8 nucleotides match TRBD1. There are 16 residues in the CDR3. Germline V gene lookup returns CDR1 MNHNY and CDR2 SVGAGI (reference sequence). V lost 5 bases, J lost 4 bases, and 9 bases stayed unmatched. In DNA, the CDR3 is TGTGCCAGCAGTCCGAGGACAGGGATCGGCACCGGGGAGCTGTTTTTT. It is translated as CASSPRTGIGTGELFF.